The 22 T cell receptor beta chains below all came from one sample that was sequenced in a study of T cell changes during pregnancy in multiple sclerosis. Only in-frame clones appear in the TCRdb table, and some are missing; sequencing was by immunoSEQ multiplex PCR. The sample yields over 80,000 clones, 75% to 95% seen once. This specimen was peripheral blood, taken in the second trimester of pregnancy. The receptors derive from a female donor in good health, enrolled as a control in a pregnancy study.

The chain is built from TRBV5-1 and TRBJ2-7, with D possibly matching TRBD1 (6 bases). This CDR3 spans 14 amino acids. Looked up from germline, CDR1 is SGHRS and CDR2 is YFSETQ. Trimming removed 4 bases at V and 1 base at J, with 12 bases between. Written as DNA, the CDR3 is TGCGCCAGCAGCCCAGCGACAGGTTCCTACGAGCAGTACTTC. The encoded protein is CASSPATGSYEQYF.

The rearrangement links TRBV14 to TRBJ2-4; TRBD2 matches 9 bases. V lost 1 base, J lost 3 bases, and 16 bases stayed unmatched. This CDR3 is 20 amino acids long. Looked up from germline, CDR1 is SGHDN and CDR2 is FVKESK. CDR3 nucleotides: TGTGCCAGCAGCCAAGGGATAGCGGGGGCTATCGGCTCTAGCAAAAACATTCAGTACTTC. This sequence encodes CASSQGIAGAIGSSKNIQYF.

With respect to this clone: One end of the junction is discordant with germline, which a read error may explain. V gene TRBV7-7 combines with J gene TRBJ2-3, with D possibly TRBD1 on 8 matching bases. CDR3 length: 16 amino acids. Germline V gene lookup returns CDR1 SSHAT and CDR2 FNYEAQ (reference sequence). The CDR3: CASSEQTGEGTDTQYF. The CDR3 DNA reads as TGTGCTAGCAGCGAACAGACAGGGGAGGGGACAGATACGCAGTATTTT.

This chain uses TRBV28 with TRBJ1-1, with unresolved D. CDR3 length: 14 residues. Germline CDR1 and CDR2: MDHEN and SYDVKM. V was clipped by 3 bases and J by 1 base, with 9 bases between them. In DNA, the CDR3 is TGTGCCAGCAGTTTGACGGAGGGGAACACTGAAGCTTTCTTT. Amino acid sequence: CASSLTEGNTEAFF.

The V gene is TRBV11-3, the J gene TRBJ1-1, with a tentative D call TRBD1 (5 bases). V lost 5 bases and J 8 bases, leaving 12 bases between the germline ends. Germline V CDR1 and CDR2: SGHNT, YENEEA. CDR3 length equals 12 residues. The CDR3 region has the DNA TGTGCCAGCAGCGTAAGGGGCAGAGAAGCTTTCTTT. Translated: CASSVRGREAFF.

The V gene is TRBV7-7, the J gene TRBJ2-5, with D perhaps matching TRBD1 (6 bases). Deletions cut 3 bases from V and 2 bases from J, with 10 bases between. Germline V gene lookup returns CDR1 SSHAT and CDR2 FNYEAQ (reference sequence). The CDR3 contains 14 residues. CDR3 loop: CASSLGTQQETQYF. The CDR3 region has the DNA TGTGCCAGCAGCTTGGGGACACAGCAAGAGACCCAGTACTTC.

The chain carries TRBV28 and TRBJ2-7; no clear D. V was clipped by 5 bases and J by 6 bases, with 14 bases between them. CDR3 length: 13 amino acids. Germline V lookup: CDR1 MDHEN, CDR2 SYDVKM. CDR3 nucleotides: TGTGCCAGCAGTCGAGCCCGGTCCCTCGAGCAGTACTTC. This encodes CASSRARSLEQYF.

The chain has TRBV19 and TRBJ2-7; 9 bases match TRBD2. J gave up 2 bases and V 3 bases, and 11 bases lay outside the gene matches. Germline CDR1 and CDR2: LNHDA and SQIVND (reference sequence). The CDR3 runs to 17 residues. The CDR3 region has the DNA TGTGCCAGTAGTATGCCGCATTCTGGCGGGGGGGCCTACGAGCAGTACTTC. Protein sequence: CASSMPHSGGGAYEQYF.

The chain employs TRBV9 and TRBJ1-2; 9 bases line up with TRBD1. This CDR3 has 17 amino acids. CDR1 and CDR2 (germline): SGDLS, YYNGEE. J gave up 5 bases and V 0 bases, and 11 bases lay outside the gene matches. CDR3 residues: CASSVGGTGLIVYGYTF. DNA of the CDR3: TGTGCCAGCAGCGTAGGCGGGACAGGGCTAATAGTGTATGGCTACACCTTC.

The chain couples TRBV7-2 to TRBJ1-1, with D perhaps matching TRBD1 (6 bases). V lost 2 bases and J 0 bases, leaving 10 bases between the germline ends. The CDR3 length is 15 residues. CDR1 and CDR2 (germline): SGHTA, FQGNSA. This chain's CDR3 is CASSLSGQLNTEAFF. The CDR3 DNA reads as TGTGCCAGCAGCTTAAGTGGACAGCTGAACACTGAAGCTTTCTTT.

Here the CDR3 reads CASSLGPRYEQYF. The CDR3 nucleotides read TGTGCCAGCAGCTTAGGTCCCAGATACGAGCAGTACTTC. The chain combines TRBV11-3 with TRBJ2-7; D call uncertain. The CDR3 has 13 amino acids. The germline V gene encodes CDR1 SGHNT and CDR2 YENEEA. Trimming removed 1 base from V and 4 bases from J, with 8 bases in between.

J is TRBJ1-2 and V is TRBV9; D perhaps matches TRBD1 (6 bases). Germline loops: CDR1 SGDLS, CDR2 YYNGEE. The CDR3 runs to 16 residues. V lost 4 bases and J 2 bases, leaving 18 bases between the germline ends. In DNA, the CDR3 is TGTGCCAGCAGCCCACACGTGACAGGTTTAAACTATGGCTACACCTTC. It codes for CASSPHVTGLNYGYTF.

The rearrangement uses TRBV5-4 and TRBJ2-1, with 11 bases aligning to TRBD2. Germline CDR1 is SGHNT and CDR2 is YYREEE (reference sequence). V shed 0 bases, J shed 4 bases, and the junction held 6 bases outside the gene matches. The CDR3 is 17 amino acids. Written as DNA, the CDR3 is TGTGCCAGCAGCTTGGCCCCCCTAGCGGGGGGATACAATGAGCAGTTCTTC. As protein: CASSLAPLAGGYNEQFF.

The rearrangement uses TRBV7-8 and TRBJ2-3; 7 nucleotides line up with TRBD2. Looked up from germline, CDR1 is SGHVS and CDR2 is FQNEAQ. The CDR3 extends over 16 amino acids. V lost 2 bases and J lost 6; bases outside the gene matches: 11. CDR3 amino acids: CASSLREGRGRDTQYF. DNA of the CDR3: TGTGCCAGCAGCTTAAGGGAGGGTCGAGGACGGGATACGCAGTATTTT. The complete variable domain, with remaining parts taken from reference TRBV7-8 and TRBJ2-3, reads GAGVSQSPRYKVAKRGQDVALRCDPISGHVSLFWYQQALGQGPEFLTYFQNEAQLDKSGLPSDRFFAERPEGSVSTLKIQRTQQEDSAVYLCASSLREGRGRDTQYFGPGTRLTVL.

The chain is built from TRBV5-1 and TRBJ1-1, with D unresolved. Per germline, CDR1 SGHRS and CDR2 YFSETQ. Trimming stripped 3 bases from V and 1 base from J, with 16 bases between. This CDR3 spans 16 amino acids. CDR3 region: CASSYTTEFWNTEAFF. The CDR3 coding sequence is TGCGCCAGCAGCTACACCACAGAGTTTTGGAACACTGAAGCTTTCTTT.

The chain has TRBV28 and TRBJ1-3, with D maybe TRBD1 (5 bases). Germline-derived CDR1 and CDR2 are MDHEN and SYDVKM. The CDR3 runs to 15 residues. Trimming shortened V by 6 bases and J by 4 bases, and 16 bases separated the two germline ends. CDR3 bases: TGTGCCAGCAGCGAGGCGGGGGGACTAGGAAACACCATATATTTT. Translated, it gives CASSEAGGLGNTIYF. The variable domain in full, with the rest retrieved from reference TRBV28 and TRBJ1-3, is DVKVTQSSRYLVKRTGEKVFLECVQDMDHENMFWYRQDPGLGLRLIYFSYDVKMKEKGDIPEGYSVSREKKERFSLILESASTNQTSMYLCASSEAGGLGNTIYFGEGSWLTVV.

This chain uses TRBV25-1 with TRBJ2-1, with 7 bases that match TRBD2. Trimming removed 3 bases from V and 2 bases from J; junction bases left unmatched: 4. The CDR3 length is 15 residues. Germline V gives CDR1 MGHDK, CDR2 SYGVNS. The CDR3 region is CASSDRAGAYNEQFF. For the CDR3, the DNA is TGTGCCAGCAGTGATCGCGCGGGAGCCTACAATGAGCAGTTCTTC. Drawing the rest from reference TRBV25-1 and TRBJ2-1, the complete variable domain is EADIYQTPRYLVIGTGKKITLECSQTMGHDKMYWYQQDPGMELHLIHYSYGVNSTEKGDLSSESTVSRIRTEHFPLTLESARPSHTSQYLCASSDRAGAYNEQFFGPGTRLTVL.

This chain connects TRBV5-6 to TRBJ2-6, with a possible D match to TRBD2 (6 bases). Germline CDR1 and CDR2: SGHDT and YYEEEE. Trimming left V 0 bases short and J 2 bases short, with 12 bases between. The CDR3 has 17 amino acids. The CDR3 DNA is TGTGCCAGCAGCTTGGCCGGAGGGAACACTGGGGCCAACGTCCTGACTTTC. The encoded protein is CASSLAGGNTGANVLTF.

The chain employs TRBV6-6 and TRBJ1-2; D may be TRBD1 (5 bases). This CDR3 spans 13 amino acids. V gave up 8 bases and J gave up 5 bases, with 15 bases separating them. From germline, CDR1 is MNHNY and CDR2 SVGAGI (reference sequence). CDR3 residues: CASGNSPGYGYTF. In nucleotides, the CDR3 is TGTGCCAGCGGCAACTCACCAGGGTATGGCTACACCTTC.

The J gene is TRBJ1-1, the V gene TRBV5-1; the match to TRBD1 covers 7 bases. In germline, CDR1 is SGHRS, CDR2 YFSETQ. The CDR3 loop spans 14 amino acids. V was pared by 4 bases and J by 1 base, with 4 bases of the junction left unmatched. The CDR3 region has the DNA TGCGCCAGCAGCCTCCCAGGGGGGAACACTGAAGCTTTCTTT. This gives the protein CASSLPGGNTEAFF.

The chain has TRBV9 and TRBJ2-1; TRBD2 matches 8 bases. The CDR3 is 17 amino acids. V was pared by 1 base and J by 4 bases, with 10 bases of the junction left unmatched. CDR1 and CDR2 from the germline V gene are SGDLS and YYNGEE. The CDR3 coding sequence is TGTGCCAGCAGCGTATCCAGCGGGGGAAGAATTTACAATGAGCAGTTCTTC. This sequence encodes CASSVSSGGRIYNEQFF.

The gene calls are TRBV6-5 and TRBJ2-3; 9 nucleotides line up with TRBD1. The V and J ends lost 0 bases and 6 bases, in that order; junction bases with no gene match: 7. Germline V CDR1 and CDR2: MNHEY, SVGAGI. The CDR3 contains 16 residues. Written as DNA, the CDR3 is TGTGCCAGCAGTTACTCGCGGGGACAGGGATCCGATACGCAGTATTTT. Translation: CASSYSRGQGSDTQYF.